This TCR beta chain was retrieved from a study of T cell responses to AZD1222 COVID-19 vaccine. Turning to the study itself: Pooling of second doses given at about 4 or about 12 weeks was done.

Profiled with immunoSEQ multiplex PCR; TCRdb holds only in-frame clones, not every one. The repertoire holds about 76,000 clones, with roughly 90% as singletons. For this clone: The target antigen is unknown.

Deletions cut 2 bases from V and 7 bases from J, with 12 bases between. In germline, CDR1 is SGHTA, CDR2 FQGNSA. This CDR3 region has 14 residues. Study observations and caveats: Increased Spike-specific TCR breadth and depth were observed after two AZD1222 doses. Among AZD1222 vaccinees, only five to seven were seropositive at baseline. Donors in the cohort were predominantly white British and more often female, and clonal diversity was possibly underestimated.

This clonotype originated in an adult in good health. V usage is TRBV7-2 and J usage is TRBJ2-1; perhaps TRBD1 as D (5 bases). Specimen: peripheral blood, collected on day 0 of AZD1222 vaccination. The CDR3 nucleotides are TGTGCCAGCAGCTTACCAGGGTCGGAGAATGAGCAGTTCTTC. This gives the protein CASSLPGSENEQFF.